The 18 T cell receptor beta chains in this list originate from one sample, sequenced in a study of radiotherapy plus CTLA-4 blockade in lung cancer. Only in-frame clones appear in the TCRdb table, and some are missing; sequencing was by immunoSEQ multiplex PCR. This sample has approximately 34,000 clones; roughly 70% occur once, and the top ten carry 4%. Sequencing was performed on peripheral blood, taken from a patient treated with radiotherapy plus ipilimumab. The receptors shown here come from a human donor with non-small cell lung cancer who had stable disease on radiotherapy plus ipilimumab.

Note on this clone: This sample includes further DNA sequences coding for the same CDR3. The CDR3 reads CASSRYGANTEAFF. The CDR3 region has the DNA TGTGCCAGCAGTAGATATGGGGCGAACACTGAAGCTTTCTTT. The rearrangement links TRBV25-1 to TRBJ1-1, with a tentative D call TRBD1 (5 bases). CDR1 is MGHDK, CDR2 SYGVNS, per germline. The CDR3 extends over 14 amino acids. V lost 5 bases to trimming and J lost 1 base, with 11 bases between them.

The chain has TRBV7-8 and TRBJ2-7; 7 bases match TRBD2. Germline CDR1 reads SGHVS; CDR2 reads FQNEAQ. V gave up 5 bases and J gave up 4 bases; unmatched junction bases: 2. The length of the CDR3 is 12 residues. The CDR3 nucleotides read TGTGCCAGCAGCCGTAGCGGGTACGAGCAGTACTTC. Its translation is CASSRSGYEQYF.

This chain links TRBV7-8 with TRBJ2-1; D gene uncertain. Germline V gives CDR1 SGHVS, CDR2 FQNEAQ. The length of the CDR3 is 16 residues. V was clipped by 4 bases and J by 6 bases, with 19 bases between them. The CDR3 reads CASSSSRSLKGNEQFF. DNA for the CDR3: TGTGCCAGCAGCTCCAGTCGGAGCCTTAAGGGCAATGAGCAGTTCTTC.

The chain has TRBV18 and TRBJ1-3; D gene ambiguous. This CDR3 contains 16 residues. Germline V gene lookup returns CDR1 KGHSH and CDR2 LQKENI. Trimming shortened V by 3 bases and J by 0 bases, and 12 bases separated the two germline ends. The CDR3 nucleotides are TGTGCCAGCTCACCGCCTAAGGGATTCTCTGGAAACACCATATATTTT. This encodes CASSPPKGFSGNTIYF.

The chain combines TRBV5-1 with TRBJ2-7; D may match TRBD1 or TRBD2 (6 bases each). The CDR3 is 16 residues long. CDR1 and CDR2 (germline): SGHRS, YFSETQ. V lost 4 bases and J lost 1, with 18 bases in between. CDR3 amino acids: CASSPRQVEGSYEQYF. The CDR3 DNA reads TGCGCCAGCAGCCCACGACAGGTGGAGGGGTCCTACGAGCAGTACTTC.

The chain combines TRBV18 with TRBJ1-5, with 8 positions matching TRBD1. This CDR3 region has 16 residues. Germline CDR1 and CDR2: KGHSH and LQKENI. V dropped 0 bases and J dropped 4; count of bases not matched to a gene: 5. DNA of the CDR3: TGTGCCAGCTCACCACCCGGACAGGGACGTAATCAGCCCCAGCATTTT. This sequence encodes CASSPPGQGRNQPQHF. Based on the CDR3 plus reference TRBV18 and TRBJ1-5, the full variable domain is NAGVMQNPRHLVRRRGQEARLRCSPMKGHSHVYWYRQLPEEGLKFMVYLQKENIIDESGMPKERFSAEFPKEGPSILRIQQVVRGDSAAYFCASSPPGQGRNQPQHFGDGTRLSIL.

The chain employs TRBV11-3 and TRBJ2-7; the D is unclear. V dropped 2 bases and J dropped 1 base, with 9 bases sitting between them. Germline CDR1 and CDR2: SGHNT and YENEEA. This CDR3 region has 14 residues. The CDR3 reads CASSLLPTSYEQYF. CDR3 bases: TGTGCCAGCAGCTTATTGCCGACTTCCTACGAGCAGTACTTC.

The chain recombines TRBV18 with TRBJ1-4; D is possibly TRBD1 (5 bases). CDR1 and CDR2 from the germline V gene are KGHSH and LQKENI. This CDR3 is built from 14 residues. V lost 0 bases to trimming and J lost 8 bases, with 10 bases between them. The CDR3 is CASSPPDTVEKLFF. The CDR3 nucleotides read TGTGCCAGCTCACCACCGGACACCGTAGAAAAACTGTTTTTT.

The chain employs TRBV4-2 and TRBJ2-2; D is unresolved. Germline V gene sequence: CDR1 LGHNA, CDR2 YNFKEQ. The CDR3 is 15 amino acids. V lost 4 bases and J lost 6, with 15 bases in between. CDR3 sequence reads: CASSRENSVAGELFF. The CDR3 nucleotides are TGTGCCAGCAGCCGAGAGAATTCGGTTGCCGGGGAGCTGTTTTTT.

The chain combines TRBV6-5 with TRBJ1-1; 8 bases match TRBD1. CDR3 length: 14 amino acids. From germline, CDR1 is MNHEY and CDR2 SVGAGI. J was trimmed by 4 bases and V by 8 bases; bases with no gene match: 9. CDR3 DNA: TGTGCCAGCCGTCAGGGGGCAGGGATCACTGAAGCTTTCTTT. Residues: CASRQGAGITEAFF.

This chain uses TRBV6-1 with TRBJ2-3, with TRBD2 as a possible D gene (6 bases). Deletions cut 4 bases from V and 4 bases from J, with 12 bases between. The CDR3 loop spans 14 amino acids. Germline CDR1 is MNHNS and CDR2 is SASEGT. The CDR3 coding sequence is TGTGCCAGCAGTGGGCGGGGTCGGGCAGATACGCAGTATTTT. The encoded protein is CASSGRGRADTQYF.

In DNA, the CDR3 is TGCGCCAGCAGGGGAACTCCCGCGAACACCGGGGAGCTGTTTTTT. Protein sequence: CASRGTPANTGELFF. The rearrangement uses TRBV5-1 and TRBJ2-2; no reliable D call. This CDR3 is built from 15 residues. Deletions cut 5 bases from V and 0 bases from J, with 11 bases between. CDR1 and CDR2 from the germline V gene are SGHRS and YFSETQ.

V gene TRBV4-2 combines with J gene TRBJ2-7; D unresolved. Trimming shortened V by 1 base and J by 2 bases, and 12 bases separated the two germline ends. CDR1 and CDR2 (germline): LGHNA, YNFKEQ. There are 15 residues in the CDR3. The CDR3 DNA sequence: TGTGCCAGCAGCCAAGGAGCGCCTTTTCCCTACGAGCAGTACTTC. Its translation: CASSQGAPFPYEQYF.

In its sample, this clone was seen a few times. The same CDR3 is also encoded by other DNA sequences in this sample. The chain joins TRBV27 to TRBJ1-2; 9 bases fit TRBD1. With 6 bases clipped from V and 7 bases from J, the junction kept 9 bases outside the gene matches. The CDR3 sequence is 14 residues long. Germline loops: CDR1 MNHEY, CDR2 SMNVEV (reference sequence). Here the CDR3 DNA reads TGTGCCAGCAGACCTTCAACAGGGGGCGGTGGCTACACCTTC. Translation gives CASRPSTGGGGYTF.

The V and J genes are TRBV5-4 and TRBJ1-1; TRBD1 might be the D (5 bases). Germline CDR1 is SGHNT and CDR2 is YYREEE (reference sequence). The CDR3 totals 14 residues. V was shortened by 4 bases and J by 1 base, with 11 bases between the two germline ends. CDR3 amino acids: CASSKGLQNTEAFF. In nucleotides, the CDR3 is TGTGCCAGCAGCAAGGGACTTCAGAACACTGAAGCTTTCTTT.

This chain links TRBV7-9 with TRBJ2-1; D could derive from TRBD1 or TRBD2 (5 bases each). Trimming stripped 5 bases from V and 10 bases from J, with 24 bases between. The CDR3 totals 16 residues. From germline, CDR1 is SEHNR and CDR2 FQNEAQ (reference sequence). The CDR3, as DNA: TGTGCCAGCAGCCAGGAGGCTATCCTACAAAGGGGCGAGCAGTTCTTC. Translation gives CASSQEAILQRGEQFF.

This clone was seen a few times. J is TRBJ1-1 and V is TRBV11-3, with unresolved D. V lost 3 bases to trimming and J lost 0 bases, with 8 bases between them. Germline V CDR1 and CDR2: SGHNT, YENEEA. There are 14 residues in the CDR3. The CDR3, as DNA: TGTGCCAGCAGCTTCCTCAAAATGAACACTGAAGCTTTCTTT. Translation: CASSFLKMNTEAFF.

The V call is TRBV6-1, the J call TRBJ1-2; no clear D gene. Germline V gene lookup returns CDR1 MNHNS and CDR2 SASEGT. The CDR3 is 17 amino acids. The V end lost 2 bases, the J end lost 4 bases, and 20 bases lay between the germline ends. The CDR3 is CASSELVGSHTFYGYTF. The DNA of the CDR3 is TGTGCCAGCAGTGAACTGGTGGGCAGCCACACGTTCTATGGCTACACCTTC.